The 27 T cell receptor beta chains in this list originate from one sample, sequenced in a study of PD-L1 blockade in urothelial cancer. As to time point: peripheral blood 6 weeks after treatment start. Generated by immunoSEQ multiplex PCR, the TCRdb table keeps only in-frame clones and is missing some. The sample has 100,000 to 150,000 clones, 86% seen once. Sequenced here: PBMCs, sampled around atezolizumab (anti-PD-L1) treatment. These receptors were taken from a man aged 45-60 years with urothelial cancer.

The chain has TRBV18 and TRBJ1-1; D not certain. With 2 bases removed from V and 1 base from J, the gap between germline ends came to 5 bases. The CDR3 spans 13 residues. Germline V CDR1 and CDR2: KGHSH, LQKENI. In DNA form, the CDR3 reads TGTGCCAGCTCACCAGGCGGGAACACTGAAGCTTTCTTT. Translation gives CASSPGGNTEAFF.

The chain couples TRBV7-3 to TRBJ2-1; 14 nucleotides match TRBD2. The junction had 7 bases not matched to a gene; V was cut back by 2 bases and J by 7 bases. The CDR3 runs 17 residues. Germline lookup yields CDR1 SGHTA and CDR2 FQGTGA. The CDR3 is CASSLLGTSGRRNEQFF. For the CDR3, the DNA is TGTGCCAGCAGCTTATTAGGGACTAGCGGGAGAAGAAATGAGCAGTTCTTC.

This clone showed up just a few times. The CDR3 sequence: CASMPREGREQYF. CDR3 nucleotides: TGTGCCAGCATGCCGCGGGAGGGCCGCGAGCAGTACTTC. The J gene is TRBJ2-7, the V gene TRBV7-2; TRBD2 agrees at 9 bases. The CDR3 length is 13 residues. The V gene end was trimmed by 7 bases and the J gene end by 6 bases; junction bases not matched to a gene: 7. CDR1 SGHTA and CDR2 FQGNSA come from the germline V gene.

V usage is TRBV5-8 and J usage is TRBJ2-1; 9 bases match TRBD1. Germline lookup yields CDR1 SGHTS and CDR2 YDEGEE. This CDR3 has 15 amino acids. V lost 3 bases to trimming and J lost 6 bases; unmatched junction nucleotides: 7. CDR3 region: CASSWGDRDGNEQFF. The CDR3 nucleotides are TGTGCCAGCAGCTGGGGGGACAGGGACGGCAATGAGCAGTTCTTC.

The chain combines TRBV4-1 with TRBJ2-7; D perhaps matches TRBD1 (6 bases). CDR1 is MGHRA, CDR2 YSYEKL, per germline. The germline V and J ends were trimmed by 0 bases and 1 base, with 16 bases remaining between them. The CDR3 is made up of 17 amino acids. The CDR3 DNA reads TGCGCCAGCAGCCAAGAAAGGGGGAGTCGGGCATCCTACGAGCAGTACTTC. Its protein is CASSQERGSRASYEQYF.

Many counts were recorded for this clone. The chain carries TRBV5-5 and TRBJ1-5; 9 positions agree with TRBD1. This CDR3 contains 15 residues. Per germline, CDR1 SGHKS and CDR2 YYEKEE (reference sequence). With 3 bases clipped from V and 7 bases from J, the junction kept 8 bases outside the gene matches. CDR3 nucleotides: TGTGCCAGCAGCTGGGGACAGGGCGGTAGACAGCCCCAGCATTTT. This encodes CASSWGQGGRQPQHF. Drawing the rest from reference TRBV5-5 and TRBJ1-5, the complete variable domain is DAGVTQSPTHLIKTRGQQVTLRCSPISGHKSVSWYQQVLGQGPQFIFQYYEKEERGRGNFPDRFSARQFPNYSSELNVNALLLGDSALYLCASSWGQGGRQPQHFGDGTRLSIL.

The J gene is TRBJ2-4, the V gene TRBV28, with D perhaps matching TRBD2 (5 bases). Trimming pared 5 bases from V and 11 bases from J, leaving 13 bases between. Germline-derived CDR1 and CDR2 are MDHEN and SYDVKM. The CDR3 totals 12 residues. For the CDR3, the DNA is TGTGCCAGCAGTGCCGGGGTACGGGTTCAGTACTTC. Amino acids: CASSAGVRVQYF.

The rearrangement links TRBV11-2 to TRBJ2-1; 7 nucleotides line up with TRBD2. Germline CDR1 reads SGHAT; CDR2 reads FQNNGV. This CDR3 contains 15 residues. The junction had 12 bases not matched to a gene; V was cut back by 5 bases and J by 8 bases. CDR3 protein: CASSEGGAHIDEQFF. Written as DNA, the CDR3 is TGTGCCAGCAGCGAGGGAGGGGCCCATATAGATGAGCAGTTCTTC.

The CDR3 coding sequence is TGTGCCAGCAATTCGGGACAGGGGACGTACACCGGGGAGCTGTTTTTT. Translating it yields CASNSGQGTYTGELFF. The rearrangement links TRBV28 to TRBJ2-2, with 10 bases lining up with TRBD1. Germline V gene lookup returns CDR1 MDHEN and CDR2 SYDVKM. The ends lost 7 bases at V and 3 bases at J; junction bases unmatched: 8. CDR3 length: 16 residues.

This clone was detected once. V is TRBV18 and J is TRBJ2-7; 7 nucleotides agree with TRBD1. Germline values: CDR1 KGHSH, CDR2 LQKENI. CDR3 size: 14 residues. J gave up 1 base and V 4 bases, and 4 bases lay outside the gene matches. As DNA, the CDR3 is TGTGCCAGCTCACAGGGGGCCGAATCCTACGAGCAGTACTTC. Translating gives CASSQGAESYEQYF.

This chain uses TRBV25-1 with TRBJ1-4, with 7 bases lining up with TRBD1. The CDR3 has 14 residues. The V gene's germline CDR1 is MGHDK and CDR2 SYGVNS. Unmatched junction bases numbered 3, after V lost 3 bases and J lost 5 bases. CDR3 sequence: CASSEGQRNEKLFF. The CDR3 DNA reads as TGTGCCAGCAGTGAGGGACAGAGAAATGAAAAACTGTTTTTT. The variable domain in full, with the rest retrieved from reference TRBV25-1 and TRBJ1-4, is EADIYQTPRYLVIGTGKKITLECSQTMGHDKMYWYQQDPGMELHLIHYSYGVNSTEKGDLSSESTVSRIRTEHFPLTLESARPSHTSQYLCASSEGQRNEKLFFGSGTQLSVL.

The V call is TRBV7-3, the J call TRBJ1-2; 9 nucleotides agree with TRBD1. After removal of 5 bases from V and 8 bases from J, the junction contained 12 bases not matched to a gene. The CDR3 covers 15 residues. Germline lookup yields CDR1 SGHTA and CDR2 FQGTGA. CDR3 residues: CASSPQLQGAVGYTF. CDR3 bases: TGTGCCAGCAGCCCGCAGTTACAGGGGGCGGTAGGCTACACCTTC. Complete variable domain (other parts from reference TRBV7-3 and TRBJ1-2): GAGVSQTPSNKVTEKGKYVELRCDPISGHTALYWYRQSLGQGPEFLIYFQGTGAADDSGLPNDRFFAVRPEGSVSTLKIQRTERGDSAVYLCASSPQLQGAVGYTFGSGTRLTVV.

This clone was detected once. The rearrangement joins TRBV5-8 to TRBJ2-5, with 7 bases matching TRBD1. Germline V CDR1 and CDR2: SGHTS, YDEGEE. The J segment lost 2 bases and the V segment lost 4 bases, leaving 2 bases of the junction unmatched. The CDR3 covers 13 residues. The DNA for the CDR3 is TGTGCCAGCAGCGAGGGACAGCAAGAGACCCAGTACTTC. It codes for CASSEGQQETQYF.

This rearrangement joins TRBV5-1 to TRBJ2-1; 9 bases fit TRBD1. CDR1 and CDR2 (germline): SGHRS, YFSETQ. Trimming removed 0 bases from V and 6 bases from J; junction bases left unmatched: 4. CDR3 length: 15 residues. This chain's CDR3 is CASSLGTGGLNEQFF. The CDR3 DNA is TGCGCCAGCAGCTTGGGAACAGGGGGCCTCAATGAGCAGTTCTTC. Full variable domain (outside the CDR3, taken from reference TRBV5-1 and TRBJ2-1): KAGVTQTPRYLIKTRGQQVTLSCSPISGHRSVSWYQQTPGQGLQFLFEYFSETQRNKGNFPGRFSGRQFSNSRSEMNVSTLELGDSALYLCASSLGTGGLNEQFFGPGTRLTVL.

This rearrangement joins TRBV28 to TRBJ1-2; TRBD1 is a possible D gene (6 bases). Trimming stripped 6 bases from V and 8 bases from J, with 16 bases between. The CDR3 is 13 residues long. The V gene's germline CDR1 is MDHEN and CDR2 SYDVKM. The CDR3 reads CASSLIGGGGYTF. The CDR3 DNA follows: TGTGCCAGCAGCCTCATCGGGGGGGGCGGCTACACCTTC.

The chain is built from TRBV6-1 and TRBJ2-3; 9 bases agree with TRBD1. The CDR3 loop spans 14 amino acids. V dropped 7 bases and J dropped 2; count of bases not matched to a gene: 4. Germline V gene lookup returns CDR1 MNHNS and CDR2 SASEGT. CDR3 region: CASTQGAVTDTQYF. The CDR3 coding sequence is TGTGCCAGCACACAGGGGGCTGTCACAGATACGCAGTATTTT.

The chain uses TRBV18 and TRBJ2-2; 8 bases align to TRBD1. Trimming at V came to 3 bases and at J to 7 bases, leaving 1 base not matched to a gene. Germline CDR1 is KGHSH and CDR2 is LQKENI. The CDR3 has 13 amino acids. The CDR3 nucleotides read TGTGCCAGCTCACCGGACAGGGTCGGGGAGCTGTTTTTT. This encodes CASSPDRVGELFF.

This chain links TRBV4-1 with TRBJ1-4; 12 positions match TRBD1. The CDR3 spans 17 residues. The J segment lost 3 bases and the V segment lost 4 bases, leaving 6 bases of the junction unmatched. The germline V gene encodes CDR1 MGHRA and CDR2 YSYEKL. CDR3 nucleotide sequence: TGCGCCAGCAGCCGCTACCGGGACAGGGGGCCTAATGAAAAACTGTTTTTT. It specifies CASSRYRDRGPNEKLFF.

The CDR3 nucleotides read TGTGCCAGCAGTTCCGGGTCAAGCTATGGCTACACCTTC. It is translated as CASSSGSSYGYTF. V is TRBV28 and J is TRBJ1-2, with D uncertain. V was shortened by 4 bases and J by 4 bases, with 10 bases between the two germline ends. CDR1 is MDHEN and CDR2 is SYDVKM in the germline V gene. The CDR3 length is 13 residues.

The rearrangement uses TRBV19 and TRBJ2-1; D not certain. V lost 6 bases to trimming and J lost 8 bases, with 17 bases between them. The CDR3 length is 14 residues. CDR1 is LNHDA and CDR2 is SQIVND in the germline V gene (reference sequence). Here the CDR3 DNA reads TGTGCCAGTAGCCCGATGGCTCTGGGCTATGAGCAGTTCTTC. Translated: CASSPMALGYEQFF.

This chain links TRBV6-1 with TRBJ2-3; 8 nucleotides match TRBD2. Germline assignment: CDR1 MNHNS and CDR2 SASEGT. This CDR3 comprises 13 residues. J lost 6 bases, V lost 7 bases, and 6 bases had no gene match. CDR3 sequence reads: CASTSGSLDTQYF. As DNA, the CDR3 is TGTGCCAGCACCAGCGGGAGTTTGGATACGCAGTATTTT.

The CDR3 DNA follows: TGCGCCAGCAGCTCCAGGGCCTCCCGCGACGAGCAGTACTTC. It translates to CASSSRASRDEQYF. The chain combines TRBV5-1 with TRBJ2-7, with D possibly matching TRBD1 (5 bases). The CDR3 is 14 amino acids. Looked up from germline, CDR1 is SGHRS and CDR2 is YFSETQ. V was shortened by 3 bases and J by 5 bases, with 15 bases between the two germline ends.

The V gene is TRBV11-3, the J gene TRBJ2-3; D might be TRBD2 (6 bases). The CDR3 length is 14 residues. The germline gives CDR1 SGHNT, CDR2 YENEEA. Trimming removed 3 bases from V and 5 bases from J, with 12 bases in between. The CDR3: CASSFGLSGDTQYF. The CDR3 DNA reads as TGTGCCAGCAGCTTCGGACTAAGCGGAGATACGCAGTATTTT.

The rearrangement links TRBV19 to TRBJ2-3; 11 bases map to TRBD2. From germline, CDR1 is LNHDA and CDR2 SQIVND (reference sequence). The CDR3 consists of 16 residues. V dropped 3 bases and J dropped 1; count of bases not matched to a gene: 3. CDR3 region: CASSIGLAGGTDTQYF. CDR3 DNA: TGTGCCAGTAGTATCGGACTAGCGGGTGGCACAGATACGCAGTATTTT.

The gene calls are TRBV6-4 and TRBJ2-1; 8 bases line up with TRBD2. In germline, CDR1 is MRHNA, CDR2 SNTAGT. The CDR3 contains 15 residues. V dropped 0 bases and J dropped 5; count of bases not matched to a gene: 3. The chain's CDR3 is CASSDSAGEDNEQFF. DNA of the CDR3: TGTGCCAGCAGTGACTCAGCGGGAGAGGACAATGAGCAGTTCTTC.

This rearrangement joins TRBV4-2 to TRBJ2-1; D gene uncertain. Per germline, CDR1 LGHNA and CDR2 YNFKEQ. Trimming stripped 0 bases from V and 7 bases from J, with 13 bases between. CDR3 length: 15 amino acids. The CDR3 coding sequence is TGTGCCAGCAGCCAAGAGGTTTTACAGCCAAATGAGCAGTTCTTC. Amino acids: CASSQEVLQPNEQFF.

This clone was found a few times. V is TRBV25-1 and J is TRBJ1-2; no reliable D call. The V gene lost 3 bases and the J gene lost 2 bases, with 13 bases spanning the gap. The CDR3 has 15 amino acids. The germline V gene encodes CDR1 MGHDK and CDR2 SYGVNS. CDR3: CASSDERHVNYGYTF. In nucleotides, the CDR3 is TGTGCCAGCAGTGATGAGAGACATGTAAACTATGGCTACACCTTC.